This T cell receptor (beta chain) was identified in a study of cytomegalovirus exposure and HLA in healthy donors (dated by TCRdb to 2016 to 2017). Background for the entire study: According to an earlier analysis of around 600 of the donors, roughly 180 million T cells yielded roughly 110 million unique TCR beta sequences and approximately 300 Gb of sequence data. An early release that covered more than 550 HLA-typed donors contained about 290 gigabases of sequencing data and tens of millions of unique TCR sequences. Among the roughly 410 genotyped donors, 81% belonged to the genetic ancestry cluster associated with self-reported Caucasian donors. The study was designed to test whether signatures of past pathogen exposure could be identified by cataloging public T cell receptors. The study profiled the T cell repertoires of 500 to 800 subjects by immunosequencing and related them to cytomegalovirus serostatus. Besides the first cohort of more than 650 subjects, a separate validation cohort made up of roughly 130 different subjects was used. The study combined high-throughput TCR immunosequencing, statistical association of individual TCRs with disease status, and machine learning to predict cytomegalovirus infection status. A later analysis re-examined previously published TCR beta repertoires from roughly 720 donors and added high-resolution HLA genotyping to investigate patterns of TCR occurrence. Rather than using new phenotypic data, the later analysis identified candidate immune exposures from TCR beta sequences and from how often those sequences occurred across donors. An earlier analysis of several hundred of the donors applied high-throughput TCR beta sequencing to assess whether each TCR beta V gene segment acted as functional or pseudogenic. Donor age, sex, ethnicity and CMV serostatus were collected together with the repertoire data. A later genetic analysis used genome-wide SNP genotypes for 398 of the 666 donors, treating that subset as a discovery cohort. Every repertoire in the discovery cohort had been generated on one and the same sequencing platform. HLA typing covered class I and class II loci at four-digit resolution. Typing coverage differed by locus: A, B, C, DRB1 and DQB1 were typed in about 620-630 donors, DQA1 in about 510, DPA1 in 600 to 610, and DPB1 in 400 to 480. Roughly five DR-DQ haplotypes were treated as single units for association and clustering because of strong linkage in the cohort. Among around 400 genotyped donors of the cohort, an average of roughly 240,000 unique TCR beta nucleotide sequences were sequenced per donor, roughly 20% of them non-productive.

The library was built by means of the immunoSEQ multiplex PCR assay. The multiplex PCR relied on a mix of 60 forward primers for TCR Vbeta segments and 13 reverse primers for TCR Jbeta segments. The CDR3 region of rearranged TCR beta genes was amplified from genomic DNA with a multiplex PCR assay. Amplified TCR beta libraries were sequenced as 87-base-pair reads on the Illumina HiSeq System. Under the source paper's analysis protocol: A later analysis counted approximately 74 million unique TCR beta chains across the 640 or so repertoires, and 9 million to 14 million of these chains were shared by at least two donors. Raw reads were error-corrected and collapsed into unique sequences with a nearest-neighbor algorithm that merged closely related sequences to remove PCR and sequencing errors. V, D and J gene segments were assigned by aligning CDR3 sequences to IMGT reference sequences. For a sequence to be retained, a match of at least six nucleotides was required to both a V gene segment and a J gene segment. A rearrangement was called productive if the CDR3 had no stop codons and remained in frame with V and J, and every other rearrangement was called non-productive. CDR3 was defined according to IMGT convention as the region running from the second conserved V-encoded cysteine to the conserved J-encoded phenylalanine. In an earlier analysis of more than 550 of the donors, sequences lacking an unambiguous match to a single V gene segment were excluded. An earlier analysis of some 610 of the donors called V segments functional above 56.7% productive rearrangements and segregating when the between-donor standard deviation exceeded 5%. To diagnose cytomegalovirus status from the catalog of TCR beta chain sequences, a statistical classification framework was built. In a later analysis, V and J genes were assigned by comparing TCR nucleotide sequences against IMGT/GENE-DB human TR gene sequences. A later analysis assigned CDR3 sequences and most-parsimonious VDJ recombination scenarios with the TCRdist pipeline. A later analysis defined each TCR beta chain by its CDR3 amino acid sequence plus V-gene family, and excluded reads lacking a unique V-gene family. To address suspected cross-contamination and a sequencing artifact, a later analysis removed a few hundred highly shared, low-generation-probability nucleotide sequences. For each public chain, a later analysis derived a clonal expansion index from normalized ranks of inferred template counts within each repertoire. A later analysis computed generation probabilities with a VDJ recombination model fitted to out-of-frame rearrangements, and checked the results against IGoR. A later analysis scored TCR-TCR, TCR-HLA and TCR-CMV co-occurrence with hypergeometric tests, applying a repertoire-size bias correction to TCR pairs. False discovery rates were estimated in a later analysis by permuting HLA or CMV assignments 20 times. In a later analysis, co-occurring TCRs were grouped with DBSCAN, and TCRdist sequence similarity was added when clustering was performed within HLA-allele-positive subsets. Repertoires with fewer than 30,000 or more than 120,000 public chains were left out of co-occurrence clustering, as were four to six repertoires with anomalous nucleotide sharing. This immuneACCESS table, as held by TCRdb, lists in-frame sequences with V and J called but not all clones. Of the missing ones, under half trace to an unresolved V gene in checked studies; the others have no known cause. Clone size and the V and J calls come from that table; the DNA yielded D and trimming. A total of about 120,000 clones appear in this sample, approximately 80% of them only once. In total, the top ten clones hold around 4.5% of the sample.

The cohort consisted of hundreds of healthy bone marrow donors. All cohort members were sampled while nominally healthy, although unrecorded immune exposures were likely present. The donor was CMV seropositive and was included in the group of 250 to 300 seropositive cohort members. Each donor provided a peripheral blood sample, and peripheral blood mononuclear cells were used for TCR beta sequencing. Genomic DNA was extracted from the blood cell samples with the Qiagen DNeasy Blood Extraction Kit. Worth noting for this clone: Its antigen is still unknown. Base qualities are not recorded, but no much larger clone differs from it by a single base.

Broad study findings and their caveats: Specific HLA alleles were associated with around 18,000 TCR beta sequences at a false discovery rate of 0.05 in a later analysis. In a later genetic analysis, fewer N-insertions in productive TCRs were reported among donors in an Asian-associated ancestry cluster than the roughly 700-donor mean. For the cohort, immune exposure information was limited to CMV serostatus. Cytomegalovirus status was reported to be diagnosed by the classifier with high specificity and sensitivity in both the original and validation cohorts. According to a later analysis, parvovirus B19, influenza, CMV and Epstein-Barr virus appeared linked to several top co-occurrence clusters. A later analysis found that HLA-associated TCR beta chains were more clonally expanded and had lower generation probabilities than equally common non-associated chains. Most TCR sequences were observed very rarely across donors, whereas some public TCRs were present in many individuals. In a later analysis, most CMV-associated TCR beta chains were found to appear HLA-restricted, with HLA associations seemingly driven largely by CMV exposure. The study gave a list of 150 to 200 TCR beta chains associated with cytomegalovirus. V-gene and J-gene trimming of TCR beta chains was associated with a missense DCLRE1C variant in a later genetic analysis, and the association was replicated in an independent cohort. A further reported finding was that TCR beta sequences accurately predicted the HLA-A and HLA-B alleles for most subjects in the first cohort. Some IMGT-functional V segments, including TRBV6-2 and TRBV6-3, could not be told apart with the 87-base-pair reads, so those segments were excluded. According to the authors, the approach could potentially be generalized to other disease states and immunological phenotypes. Presence/absence analyses assumed roughly uniform sequencing depth across donors, an assumption that may not hold. In vitro tests confirmed that a few of the cytomegalovirus-associated TCR beta chains recognize cytomegalovirus antigens. Some 15 rarely observed V segments, including chromosome 9 orphons, were excluded from the earlier analysis of a few hundred of the donors because counts were too low. Because some donors lacked HLA typing at each locus, the association tests relied only on the typed subset. Linkage disequilibrium might explain the correlated functional status among segregating V segments, but an unknown experimental factor could not be ruled out. Assigning TCR associations to individual alleles was difficult when HLA alleles, especially DR and DQ, strongly co-occurred. The sequencing pipeline was judged likely to have produced a cluster of highly shared sequence variants as a technical artifact. An earlier analysis of approximately 570 of the donors showed that most TCR beta V segments appeared in productive rearrangements either about 90% or about 30% of the time, which broadly matched IMGT annotations. In a later analysis, the rate of TCR association differed among HLA loci, with DRB1 alleles having the most associated TCRs and HLA-C alleles having the fewest. In this cohort, only TCR beta chains were sequenced, and detectable features were limited by the absence of alpha or paired-chain data.

From the germline V gene, CDR1 is SGHTA and CDR2 is FQGNSA. The CDR3 covers 15 residues, taking in both the cysteine and the phenylalanine. The read is trimmed to its CDR3 DNA, 45 bases read in frame from base 1. V ends up 4 bases short and J 3 bases short, with an unmatched junction base count of 9. Sequenced input: PBMCs. The TCR originated in a man aged 25-40 years in good health and CMV-seropositive. Recombination joined TRBV7-2 with TRBJ2-7; 7 central bases correspond to TRBD2. The nucleotides are TGTGCCAGCAGCTCAAGAACGGGACTACTCTACGAGCAGTACTTC. The encoded protein is CASSSRTGLLYEQYF. Outside the CDR3, residues come from the reference TRBV7-2 and TRBJ2-7 proteins, so the full variable domain is: GAGVSQSPSNKVTEKGKDVELRCDPISGHTALYWYRQSLGQGLEFLIYFQGNSAPDKSGLPSDRFSAERTGGSVSTLTIQRTQQEDSAVYLCASSSRTGLLYEQYFGPGTRLTVT.